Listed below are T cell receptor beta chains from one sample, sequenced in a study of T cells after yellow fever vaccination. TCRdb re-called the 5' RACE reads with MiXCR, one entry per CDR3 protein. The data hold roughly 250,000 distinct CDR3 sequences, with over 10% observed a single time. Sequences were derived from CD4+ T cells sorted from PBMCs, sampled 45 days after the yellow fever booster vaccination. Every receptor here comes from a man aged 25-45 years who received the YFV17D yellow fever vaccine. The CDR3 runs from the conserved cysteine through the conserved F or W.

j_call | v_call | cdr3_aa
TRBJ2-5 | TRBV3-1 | CASSQGGSAETQYF
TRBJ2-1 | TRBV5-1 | CASSSVAGSYNEQFF
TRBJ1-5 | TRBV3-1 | CASSQDRVQPQHF
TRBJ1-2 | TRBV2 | CASNFQEIVLDGYTF
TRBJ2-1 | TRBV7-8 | CASSRSGTGASYEQFF
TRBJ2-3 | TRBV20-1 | CSARGNENWDTQYF
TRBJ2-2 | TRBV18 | CASSHASGDLGELFF
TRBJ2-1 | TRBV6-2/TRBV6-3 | CASTTRPNNEQFF
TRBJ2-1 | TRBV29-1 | CSVWTSSSSDEQFF
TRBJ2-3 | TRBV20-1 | CSARFVAGTSGWTDTQYF
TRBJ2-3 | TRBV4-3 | CASSQGGSKDTQYF
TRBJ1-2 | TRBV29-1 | CSVRRGPANYGYTF
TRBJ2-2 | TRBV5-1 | CASSLPGTGIGELFF
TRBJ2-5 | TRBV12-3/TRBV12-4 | CASSPKDRDQETQYF
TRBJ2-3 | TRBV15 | CATSRDGNPTDTQYF
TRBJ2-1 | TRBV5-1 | CASSLQGTNEQFF
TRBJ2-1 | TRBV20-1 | CSARRTSGMSYNEQFF
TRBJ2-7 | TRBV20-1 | CSARDLGKLPSGQYF
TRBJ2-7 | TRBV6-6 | CASRLDYYEQYF
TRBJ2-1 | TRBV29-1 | CSATPGLNNEQFF
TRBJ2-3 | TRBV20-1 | CSASSPWGTQYF
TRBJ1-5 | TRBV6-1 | CASRVGGEGNQPQHF
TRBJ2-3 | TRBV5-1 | CASEGGLSTDTQYF
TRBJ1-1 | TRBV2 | CASSELEWGRSEAFF
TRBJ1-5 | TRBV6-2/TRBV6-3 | CASSLTGQGHQPQHF
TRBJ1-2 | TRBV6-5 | CASSYSNRDRVSYGYTF
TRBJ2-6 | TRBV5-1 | CACSLVISGANVLTF
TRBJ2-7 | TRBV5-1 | CASSGGRPAYEQYF
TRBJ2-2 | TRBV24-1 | CATSDPGLAGGNTGELFF